This TCR beta chain was captured in a study of radiation and T cells in renal cell carcinoma. The V gene's germline CDR1 is SGHTA and CDR2 FQGTGA. With 1 base clipped from V and 7 bases from J, the junction kept 13 bases outside the gene matches. CDR3 length: 16 amino acids. Using immunoSEQ multiplex PCR, the repertoire was profiled, and TCRdb retains in-frame clones only, with some absent. This table has fewer than 80,000 clones, around 78% appearing once. Time point described: blood 4 weeks post-SBRT, at nephrectomy. Treatment indicated: 15 Gy SBRT to primary tumor, nephrectomy 4 weeks later. The tumor was a clear cell renal cell carcinoma.

V gene TRBV7-3 combines with J gene TRBJ2-7, with 7 bases that match TRBD2. Sample: blood, taken from a patient whose treatment included radiotherapy and nephrectomy. The clonotype was recovered from a woman aged 60-75 years with renal cell carcinoma. CDR3 region: CASSLNRSGREGEQYF. The CDR3 DNA reads TGTGCCAGCAGCTTAAATCGGTCGGGCAGGGAGGGAGAGCAGTACTTC.